Shown below are 4 T cell receptor beta chains from a single sample sequenced in a study of blood T cell repertoires in COVID-19. Some clones are missing from TCRdb's copy, which holds only in-frame ones; the method was immunoSEQ multiplex PCR. The table shows around 40,000 clones, with about nine tenths occurring only once. The sample comprised peripheral blood. The receptors stem from a man aged 60-69 years with active COVID-19.

CDR3 DNA: TGTGCCAGCAGTTTCCCTACTCAAACAAACACCATATATTTT. Protein: CASSFPTQTNTIYF. The rearrangement joins TRBV28 to TRBJ1-3, with no clear D. CDR1 and CDR2 from the germline V gene are MDHEN and SYDVKM. With 3 bases removed from V and 6 bases from J, the gap between germline ends came to 12 bases. The CDR3 consists of 14 residues.

The genes are TRBV5-4 and TRBJ2-7; 7 bases agree with TRBD2. J lost 6 bases, V lost 0 bases, and 3 bases had no gene match. The CDR3 length is 13 residues. Germline loops: CDR1 SGHNT, CDR2 YYREEE (reference sequence). CDR3 amino acids: CASSLGGGGEQYF. CDR3 in DNA: TGTGCCAGCAGCTTGGGGGGCGGGGGCGAGCAGTACTTC.

The V and J genes are TRBV9 and TRBJ1-5; tentative D call: TRBD1 (6 bases). The V gene lost 10 bases and the J gene lost 6 bases, with 17 bases spanning the gap. The CDR3 length is 13 residues. Germline V CDR1 and CDR2: SGDLS, YYNGEE. For the CDR3, the DNA is TGTGCCCTCCAGAGGCAGGGGAGTCAGCCCCAGCATTTT. The encoded protein is CALQRQGSQPQHF. Supplemented by reference TRBV9 and TRBJ1-5, the full variable domain reads DSGVTQTPKHLITATGQRVTLRCSPRSGDLSVYWYQQSLDQGLQFLIQYYNGEERAKGNILERFSAQQFPDLHSELNLSSLELGDSALYFCALQRQGSQPQHFGDGTRLSIL.

V is TRBV19 and J is TRBJ2-5, with a possible D match to TRBD2 (5 bases). CDR1 is LNHDA and CDR2 is SQIVND in the germline V gene (reference sequence). V was cut by 7 bases and J by 4 bases, with 19 bases left in between. The CDR3 length is 15 residues. The CDR3 is CASTPSGASRETQYF. The CDR3 DNA sequence: TGTGCCAGTACCCCCTCAGGAGCTAGCCGAGAGACCCAGTACTTC.